This paragraph covers one T cell receptor beta chain sequence. Its antigen remains unidentified. This sample stems from a study of cytomegalovirus exposure and HLA in healthy donors. On the study more broadly: A preliminary data release comprised roughly 80 million unique TCRs obtained from HLA-typed donors.

Germline V gives CDR1 SEHNR, CDR2 FQNEAQ (reference sequence). Deletions cut 3 bases from V and 2 bases from J, with 4 bases between. The CDR3 is 12 residues long. Study outcomes and limitations: TCR beta V- and J-gene trimming, according to a later analysis, was linked to a missense DCLRE1C variant.

The PCR used 60 Vbeta and 13 Jbeta primers. As handled by the study authors: In a later analysis, roughly 10 million of tens of millions of unique beta chains occurred in at least two donors. Repertoires were generated with immunoSEQ multiplex PCR, while TCRdb's copy carries only in-frame clones and drops some. V and J calls and clone size are those listed in that table; D and trimming were worked out from the DNA. Of 150,000 to 250,000 clones in the sample, about 82% are singletons; the top ten hold about 2.2%. This TCR derives from a woman aged 50 to 65 in good health and CMV-seronegative. The V gene is TRBV7-9, the J gene TRBJ1-1; no definite D call. Sequencing was done on a sample of PBMCs. This chain's CDR3 is CASSFQNTEAFF. The CDR3 coding sequence is TGTGCCAGCAGCTTCCAAAACACTGAAGCTTTCTTT.